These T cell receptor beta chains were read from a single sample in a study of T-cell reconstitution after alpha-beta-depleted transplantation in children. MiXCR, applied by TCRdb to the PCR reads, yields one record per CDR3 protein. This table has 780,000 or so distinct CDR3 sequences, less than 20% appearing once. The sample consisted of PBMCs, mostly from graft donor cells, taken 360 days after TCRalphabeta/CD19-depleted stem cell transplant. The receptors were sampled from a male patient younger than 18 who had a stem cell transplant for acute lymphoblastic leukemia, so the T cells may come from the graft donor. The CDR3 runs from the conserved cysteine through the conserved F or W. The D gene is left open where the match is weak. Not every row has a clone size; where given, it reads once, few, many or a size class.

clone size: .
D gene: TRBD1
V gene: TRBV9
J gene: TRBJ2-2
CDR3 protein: CASSGRQGPGELFF
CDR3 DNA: TGTGCCAGCAGCGGACGACAGGGGCCCGGGGAGCTGTTTTTT

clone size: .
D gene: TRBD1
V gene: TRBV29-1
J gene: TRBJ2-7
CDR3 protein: CSVEGAGGYEQYF
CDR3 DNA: TGCAGCGTTGAAGGGGCAGGGGGCTACGAGCAGTACTTC

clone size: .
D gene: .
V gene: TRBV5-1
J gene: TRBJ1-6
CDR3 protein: CASSQGGINSPLHF
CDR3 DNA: TGCGCCAGCAGCCAGGGTGGTATCAATTCACCCCTCCACTTT

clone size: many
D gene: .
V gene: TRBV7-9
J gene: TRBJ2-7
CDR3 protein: CASSLQQSYEQYF
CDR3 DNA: TGTGCCAGCAGCTTACAACAGAGCTACGAGCAGTACTTC

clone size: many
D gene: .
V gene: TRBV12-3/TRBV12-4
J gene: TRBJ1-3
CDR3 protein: CASSSGNGGNTIYF
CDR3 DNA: TGTGCCAGCAGTTCTGGAAATGGTGGAAACACCATATATTTT

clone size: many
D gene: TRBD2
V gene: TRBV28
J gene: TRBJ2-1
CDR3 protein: CASSPSPPSLAEQNNEQFF
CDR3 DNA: TGTGCCAGCAGTCCATCCCCCCCGTCACTAGCGGAACAAAACAATGAGCAGTTCTTC

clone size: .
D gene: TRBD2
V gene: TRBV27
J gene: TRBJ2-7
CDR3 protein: CASNLAGGSSYEQYF
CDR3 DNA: TGTGCCAGCAACCTAGCGGGAGGGAGCTCCTACGAGCAGTACTTC

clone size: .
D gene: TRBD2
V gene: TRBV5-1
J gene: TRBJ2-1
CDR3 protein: CASSLDSLASGSGNEQFF
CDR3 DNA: TGCGCCAGCAGCTTGGATTCTCTTGCTAGCGGGAGCGGAAATGAGCAGTTCTTC

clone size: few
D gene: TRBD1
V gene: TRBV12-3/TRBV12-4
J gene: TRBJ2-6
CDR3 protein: CASSTRRGGTGGAGANVLTF
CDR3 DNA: TGTGCCAGCAGCACTAGAAGAGGCGGGACAGGGGGCGCGGGGGCCAACGTCCTGACTTTC

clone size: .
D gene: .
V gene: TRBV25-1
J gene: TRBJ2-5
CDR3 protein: CASKAGPETQYF
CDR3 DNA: TGTGCCAGCAAGGCGGGGCCAGAGACCCAGTACTTC

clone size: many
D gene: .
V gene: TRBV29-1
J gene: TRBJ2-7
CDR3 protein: CSVEDQGRVEQYF
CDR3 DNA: TGCAGCGTTGAAGATCAGGGAAGAGTGGAGCAGTACTTC

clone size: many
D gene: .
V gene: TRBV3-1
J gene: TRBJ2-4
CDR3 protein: CASSPPGPNIQYF
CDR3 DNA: TGTGCCAGCAGCCCACCGGGACCAAACATTCAGTACTTC

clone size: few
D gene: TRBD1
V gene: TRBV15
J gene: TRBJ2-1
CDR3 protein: CATSTVKTGLFLTDEQFF
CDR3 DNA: TGTGCCACCAGCACCGTGAAGACAGGGCTTTTTTTGACCGATGAGCAGTTCTTC

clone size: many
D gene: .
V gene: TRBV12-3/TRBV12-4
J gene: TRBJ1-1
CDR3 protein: CASSFWGWTEAFF
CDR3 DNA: TGTGCCAGCAGTTTTTGGGGTTGGACTGAAGCTTTCTTT

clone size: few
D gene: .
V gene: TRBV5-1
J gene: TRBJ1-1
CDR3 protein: CASSSSGEGGNTEAFF
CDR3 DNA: TGCGCCAGCAGCTCATCAGGGGAAGGGGGGAACACTGAAGCTTTCTTT

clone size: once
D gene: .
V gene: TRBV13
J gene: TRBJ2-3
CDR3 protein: CASSLGPLASWDTQYF
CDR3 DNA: TGTGCCAGCAGCTTAGGCCCACTTGCTTCTTGGGATACGCAGTATTTT

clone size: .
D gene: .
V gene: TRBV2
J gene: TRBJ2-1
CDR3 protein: CASSERRALGNEQFF
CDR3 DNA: TGTGCCAGCAGTGAGAGACGGGCCCTGGGTAATGAGCAGTTCTTC

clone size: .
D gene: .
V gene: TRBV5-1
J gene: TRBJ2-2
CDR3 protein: CASSSTVGATGELFF
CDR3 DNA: TGCGCCAGCAGCTCGACTGTTGGGGCCACCGGGGAGCTGTTTTTT

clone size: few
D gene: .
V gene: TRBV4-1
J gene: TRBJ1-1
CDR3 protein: CASSQVLAGAPEAFF
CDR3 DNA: TGCGCCAGCAGCCAAGTTTTGGCAGGGGCCCCTGAAGCTTTCTTT

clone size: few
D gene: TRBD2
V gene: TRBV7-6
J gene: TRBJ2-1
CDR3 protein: CASSGTSGSFGNEQFF
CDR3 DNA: TGTGCCAGCAGCGGGACTAGCGGGAGTTTCGGCAATGAGCAGTTCTTC

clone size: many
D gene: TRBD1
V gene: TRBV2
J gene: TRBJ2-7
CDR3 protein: CASSGQGAYEQYF
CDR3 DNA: TGTGCCAGCAGTGGACAGGGTGCCTACGAGCAGTACTTC

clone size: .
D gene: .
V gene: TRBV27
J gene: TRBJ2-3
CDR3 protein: CASSSGISTDTQYF
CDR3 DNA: TGTGCCAGCAGTTCCGGGATCAGCACAGATACGCAGTATTTT

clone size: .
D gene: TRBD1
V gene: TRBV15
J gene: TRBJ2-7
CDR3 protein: CATRVTGGVYEQYF
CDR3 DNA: TGTGCCACCAGGGTGACAGGGGGCGTCTACGAGCAGTACTTC

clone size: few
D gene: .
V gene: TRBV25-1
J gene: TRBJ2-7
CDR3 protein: CASSEWRGQPYEQYF
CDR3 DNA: TGTGCCAGCAGTGAATGGAGGGGACAGCCCTACGAGCAGTACTTC

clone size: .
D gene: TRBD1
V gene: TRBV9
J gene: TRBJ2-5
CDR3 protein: CASSAQGFGETQYF
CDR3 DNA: TGTGCCAGCAGCGCACAGGGGTTCGGGGAGACCCAGTACTTC

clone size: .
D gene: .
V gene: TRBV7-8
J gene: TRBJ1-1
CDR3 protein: CASSFVQTTEAFF
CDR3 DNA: TGTGCCAGCAGCTTTGTACAGACCACTGAAGCTTTCTTT

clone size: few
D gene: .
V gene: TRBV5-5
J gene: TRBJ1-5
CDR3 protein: CASSSLDGGNQPQHF
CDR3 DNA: TGTGCCAGCAGCTCCCTGGATGGGGGCAATCAGCCCCAGCATTTT

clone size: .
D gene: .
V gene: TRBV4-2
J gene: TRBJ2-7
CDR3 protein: CASSQDSGGGDPYEQYF
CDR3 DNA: TGTGCCAGCAGCCAAGATAGCGGAGGGGGCGACCCCTACGAGCAGTACTTC

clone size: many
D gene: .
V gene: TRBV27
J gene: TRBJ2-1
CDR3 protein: CASSVRGGGDEQFF
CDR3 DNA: TGTGCCAGCAGTGTCCGGGGAGGGGGCGATGAGCAGTTCTTC

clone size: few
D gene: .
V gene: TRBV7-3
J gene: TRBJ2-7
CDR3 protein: CASSLRGGICYEQYF
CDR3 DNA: TGTGCCAGCAGCTTAAGAGGGGGGATTTGCTACGAGCAGTACTTC

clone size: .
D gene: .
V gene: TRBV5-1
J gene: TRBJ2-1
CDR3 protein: CASSHPDNEQFF
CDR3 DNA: TGCGCCAGCAGCCACCCAGACAATGAGCAGTTCTTC

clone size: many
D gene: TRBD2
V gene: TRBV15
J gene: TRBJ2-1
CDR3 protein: CATSRELELAGTNEQFF
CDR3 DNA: TGTGCCACCAGCAGGGAGTTGGAGCTAGCGGGCACGAATGAGCAGTTCTTC

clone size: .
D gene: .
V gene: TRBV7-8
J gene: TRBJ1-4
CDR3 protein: CASSLERVPTNEKLFF
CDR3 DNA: TGTGCCAGCAGCTTAGAAAGGGTTCCGACTAATGAAAAACTGTTTTTT

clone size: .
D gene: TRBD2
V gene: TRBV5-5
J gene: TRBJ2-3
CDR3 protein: CASTTAGGTDTQYF
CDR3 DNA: TGTGCCAGCACCACGGCGGGGGGCACAGATACGCAGTATTTT

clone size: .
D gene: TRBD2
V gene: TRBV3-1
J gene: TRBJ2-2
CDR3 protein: CASSLQASGRAGSGELFF
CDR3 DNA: TGTGCCAGCAGTTTACAGGCTAGCGGGAGGGCCGGGTCCGGGGAGCTGTTTTTT

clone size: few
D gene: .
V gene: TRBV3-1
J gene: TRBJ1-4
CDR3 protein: CASSPAGDGEKLFF
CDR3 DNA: TGTGCCAGCAGCCCTGCGGGCGATGGGGAAAAACTGTTTTTT

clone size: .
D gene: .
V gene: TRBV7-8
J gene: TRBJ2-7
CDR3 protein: CASSLVDGKLYEQYF
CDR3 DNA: TGTGCCAGCAGCTTAGTGGACGGAAAACTCTACGAGCAGTACTTC

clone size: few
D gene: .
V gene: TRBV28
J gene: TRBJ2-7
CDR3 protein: CASSTIRDEQYF
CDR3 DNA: TGTGCCAGCAGTACGATCCGGGACGAGCAGTACTTC

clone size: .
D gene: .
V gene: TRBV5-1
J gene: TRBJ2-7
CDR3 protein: CASSLYGGHEQYF
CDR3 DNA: TGCGCCAGCAGCTTGTATGGGGGCCACGAGCAGTACTTC

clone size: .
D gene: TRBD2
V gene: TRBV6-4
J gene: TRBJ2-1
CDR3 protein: CASSDTSLAGAVNEQFF
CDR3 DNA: TGTGCCAGCAGTGACACGTCCCTAGCGGGAGCTGTCAATGAGCAGTTCTTC

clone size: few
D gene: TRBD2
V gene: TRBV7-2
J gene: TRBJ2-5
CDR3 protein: CASSPRALAGGRETQYF
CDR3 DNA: TGTGCCAGCAGCCCTAGAGCACTAGCGGGAGGGAGGGAGACCCAGTACTTC

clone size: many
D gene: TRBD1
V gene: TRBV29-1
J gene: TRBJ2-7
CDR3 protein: CSVDPGQGYEQYF
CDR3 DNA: TGCAGCGTTGATCCGGGACAGGGCTACGAGCAGTACTTC

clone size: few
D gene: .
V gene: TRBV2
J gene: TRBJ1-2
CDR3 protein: CASRKSLYGYTF
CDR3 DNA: TGTGCCAGCAGGAAATCACTCTATGGCTACACCTTC

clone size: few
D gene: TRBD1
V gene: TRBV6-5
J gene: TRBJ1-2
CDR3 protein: CASSYSTRQGGNYGYTF
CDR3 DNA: TGTGCCAGCAGTTACTCGACTCGACAGGGGGGTAACTATGGCTACACCTTC

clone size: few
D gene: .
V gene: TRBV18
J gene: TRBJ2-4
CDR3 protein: CASSPLPSGAKNIQYF
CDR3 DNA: TGTGCCAGCTCACCGCTACCGTCGGGGGCCAAAAACATTCAGTACTTC

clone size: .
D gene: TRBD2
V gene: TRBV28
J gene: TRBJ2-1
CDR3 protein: CASADTSGLVPYNEQFF
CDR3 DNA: TGTGCCAGCGCCGACACATCCGGACTAGTTCCCTACAATGAGCAGTTCTTC

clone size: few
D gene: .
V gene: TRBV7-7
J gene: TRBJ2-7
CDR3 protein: CASSLGPAPLPYEQYF
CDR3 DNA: TGTGCCAGCAGCTTAGGACCAGCGCCTCTTCCCTACGAGCAGTACTTC

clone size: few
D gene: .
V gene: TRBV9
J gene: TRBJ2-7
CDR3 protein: CASSAVGSGSYEQYF
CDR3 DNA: TGTGCCAGCAGCGCGGTTGGGAGCGGCTCCTACGAGCAGTACTTC

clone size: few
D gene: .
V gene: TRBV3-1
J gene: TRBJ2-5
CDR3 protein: CATRVGQETQYF
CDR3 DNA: TGTGCCACCCGCGTCGGGCAAGAGACCCAGTACTTC

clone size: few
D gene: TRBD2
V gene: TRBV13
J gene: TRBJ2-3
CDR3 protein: CASSQWGAGGPNTQYF
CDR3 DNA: TGTGCCAGCAGCCAGTGGGGAGCGGGAGGGCCGAATACGCAGTATTTT